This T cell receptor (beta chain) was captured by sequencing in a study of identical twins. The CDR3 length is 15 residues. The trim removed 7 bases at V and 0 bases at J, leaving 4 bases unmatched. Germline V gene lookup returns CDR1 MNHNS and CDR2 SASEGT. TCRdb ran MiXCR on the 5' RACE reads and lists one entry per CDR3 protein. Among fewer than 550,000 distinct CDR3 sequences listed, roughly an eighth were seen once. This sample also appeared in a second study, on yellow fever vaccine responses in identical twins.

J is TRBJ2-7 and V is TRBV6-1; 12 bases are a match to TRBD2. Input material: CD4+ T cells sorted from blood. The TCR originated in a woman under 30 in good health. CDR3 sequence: CASTTTSGGSYEQYF. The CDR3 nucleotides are TGTGCCAGCACGACGACTAGCGGGGGCTCCTACGAGCAGTACTTC.